A single sample gave rise to the 22 T cell receptor beta chains below, sequenced in a study of identical twins. TCRdb recomputed calls from the 5' RACE reads with MiXCR, one row per CDR3 protein. Of fewer than 250,000 distinct CDR3 sequences listed, less than 20% were seen once; the top ten hold 35% to 50%. The sample was also linked to a second study, of T cells expressing NK-cell markers.

Sequenced input: CD8+ T cells sorted from blood. The receptors come from a woman between 18 and 29 years old in good health.

The gene calls are TRBV20-1 and TRBJ2-5; 9 bases fit TRBD2. This CDR3 contains 16 residues. Germline CDR1 reads DFQATT; CDR2 reads SNEGSKA (reference sequence). V shed 0 bases, J shed 5 bases, and the junction held 10 bases outside the gene matches. CDR3 coding DNA: TGCAGTGCTAGAGATACGGTAGCGGGGGCCGGCGAGACCCAGTACTTC. Its translation is CSARDTVAGAGETQYF.

The chain recombines TRBV2 with TRBJ2-7, with 11 bases fitting TRBD2. The CDR3 loop spans 15 amino acids. V was clipped by 4 bases and J by 4 bases; unmatched bases: 6. Germline loops: CDR1 SNHLY, CDR2 FYNNEI. CDR3 in amino acids: CASSAPGTSGYEQYF. The CDR3 nucleotides are TGTGCCAGCAGTGCTCCCGGGACTAGCGGTTACGAGCAGTACTTC.

This clonotype was detected a few times. The chain employs TRBV7-8 and TRBJ2-7; weak D call: TRBD2 (6 bases). The CDR3 is 16 residues long. From germline, CDR1 is SGHVS and CDR2 FQNEAQ. Deletions cut 0 bases from V and 2 bases from J, with 14 bases between. CDR3 DNA: TGTGCCAGCAGCTTAGCGCCTATTAGCGGTACCTACGAGCAGTACTTC. This gives the protein CASSLAPISGTYEQYF.

This clonotype turned up a few times. The rearrangement uses TRBV20-1 and TRBJ2-7; D is perhaps TRBD1 (5 bases). The germline V gene encodes CDR1 DFQATT and CDR2 SNEGSKA (reference sequence). V was cut by 1 base and J by 3 bases, with 13 bases left in between. The CDR3 has 14 amino acids. The CDR3 DNA sequence: TGCAGTGCTAGAGGAACCAGGGCGGACTACGAGCAGTACTTC. Its translation is CSARGTRADYEQYF.

Many counts were recorded for this clonotype. The chain recombines TRBV7-9 with TRBJ2-7; unclear D gene. With 0 bases removed from V and 4 bases from J, the gap between germline ends came to 13 bases. Germline V gene sequence: CDR1 SEHNR, CDR2 FQNEAQ (reference sequence). CDR3 size: 15 residues. CDR3 region: CASSLASLDRYEQYF. The CDR3 DNA reads as TGTGCCAGCAGCTTAGCCTCACTGGATCGGTACGAGCAGTACTTC.

The chain carries TRBV5-1 and TRBJ2-5, with 11 bases identical to TRBD1. V lost 4 bases and J lost 5; bases outside the gene matches: 10. Germline V CDR1 and CDR2: SGHRS, YFSETQ. The CDR3 has 16 amino acids. The CDR3 DNA reads as TGCGCCAGCAGCGCCCCCGGACAGGGGGCTTACGAGACCCAGTACTTC. Protein product: CASSAPGQGAYETQYF.

This clonotype was detected only a few times. The rearrangement links TRBV29-1 to TRBJ1-1; D is perhaps TRBD1 (5 bases). Germline loops: CDR1 SQVTM, CDR2 ANQGSEA. This CDR3 is 11 amino acids long. The V end was cut by 7 bases, the J end by 4 bases, with 10 bases between. The CDR3 region is CSGDLGTEAFF. The DNA for the CDR3 is TGCAGCGGGGACCTCGGCACTGAAGCTTTCTTT.

This rearrangement joins TRBV27 to TRBJ1-6; D remains unclear. This CDR3 comprises 15 residues. Germline CDR1 is MNHEY and CDR2 is SMNVEV (reference sequence). Trimming left V 6 bases short and J 7 bases short, with 16 bases between. CDR3 residues: CASSSTGTVNSPLHF. In DNA form, the CDR3 reads TGTGCCAGCAGCTCCACGGGTACGGTAAATTCACCCCTCCACTTT.

The rearrangement uses TRBV10-3 and TRBJ2-7; TRBD2 might be the D (5 bases). The CDR3 has 12 residues. CDR1 is ENHRY, CDR2 SYGVKD, per germline. V gave up 1 base and J gave up 5 bases, with 6 bases separating them. The CDR3 loop reads CAISEWGDEQYF. CDR3 in DNA: TGTGCCATCAGTGAGTGGGGAGACGAGCAGTACTTC.

The CDR3 DNA sequence: TGCAGTGCTAGCGGGTACTACAATGAGCAGTTCTTC. This codes for CSASGYYNEQFF. V is TRBV20-1 and J is TRBJ2-1; D is uncertain. V was clipped by 3 bases and J by 3 bases, with 6 bases between them. The CDR3 is 12 amino acids. The V gene's germline CDR1 is DFQATT and CDR2 SNEGSKA (reference sequence).

This clonotype has only a few counts. This chain links TRBV11-2 with TRBJ2-2; 10 nucleotides align to TRBD2. CDR3 length: 16 amino acids. J lost 6 bases, V lost 5 bases, and 9 bases had no gene match. CDR1 is SGHAT and CDR2 is FQNNGV in the germline V gene. The CDR3 bases are TGTGCCAGCAGCACCCTAGCGGGAGACCTCTCCGGGGAGCTGTTTTTT. It translates to CASSTLAGDLSGELFF. Supplemented by reference TRBV11-2 and TRBJ2-2, the full variable domain reads EAGVAQSPRYKIIEKRQSVAFWCNPISGHATLYWYQQILGQGPKLLIQFQNNGVVDDSQLPKDRFSAERLKGVDSTLKIQPAKLEDSAVYLCASSTLAGDLSGELFFGEGSRLTVL.

The chain couples TRBV4-3 to TRBJ2-7, with D perhaps being TRBD1 or TRBD2 (5 bases each). The CDR3 extends over 15 amino acids. Germline-derived CDR1 and CDR2 are LGHNA and YSLEER. Trimming took off 3 bases at V and 2 bases at J, with 14 bases between the two ends. CDR3 bases: TGCGCCAGCAGCCAGGAACGGGACGGAACCTACGAGCAGTACTTC. The encoded protein is CASSQERDGTYEQYF.

The chain is built from TRBV2 and TRBJ2-1; 7 bases match TRBD2. The CDR3 runs 13 residues. Per germline, CDR1 SNHLY and CDR2 FYNNEI. V shed 8 bases and J 5 bases; nucleotides not matched to a gene: 6. The CDR3, as DNA: TGTGCCAGCTGGGGACTAAAGCACAATGAGCAGTTCTTC. Protein sequence: CASWGLKHNEQFF.

The table lists this clonotype with a few counts. The CDR3 bases are TGTGCCATCAGTGAAGGGCGGGGGACCTACGAGCAGTACTTC. Translated, it gives CAISEGRGTYEQYF. J is TRBJ2-7 and V is TRBV10-3; 7 positions agree with TRBD2. The CDR3 runs 14 residues. V was pared by 3 bases and J by 2 bases, with 4 bases of the junction left unmatched. Germline-derived CDR1 and CDR2 are ENHRY and SYGVKD.

This clonotype has more than one count but fewer than ten. CDR3 loop: CASSTLSGQGNPGELFF. CDR3 DNA sequence: TGTGCCAGCAGTACCCTCTCGGGACAGGGGAATCCCGGGGAGCTGTTTTTT. The rearrangement links TRBV12-3 or TRBV12-4 to TRBJ2-2; TRBD1 aligns across 10 bases. The CDR3 length is 17 residues. The V segment lost 5 bases and the J segment 6 bases; nucleotides outside the gene matches: 12.

This sequence joins TRBV11-1 and TRBJ1-4, with TRBD1 matching 7 bases. The V segment lost 5 bases and the J segment 1 base; nucleotides outside the gene matches: 16. CDR1 and CDR2 (germline): SGHAT, FQDESV (reference sequence). The CDR3 has 19 residues. The CDR3 nucleotides are TGTGCCAGCAGCATTCTTCCCGACAGGGTCGGAGGAACTAATGAAAAACTGTTTTTT. Protein product: CASSILPDRVGGTNEKLFF.

The V gene is TRBV12-3 or TRBV12-4, the J gene TRBJ2-7; possibly TRBD1 for D (6 bases). V was shortened by 6 bases and J by 5 bases, with 17 bases between the two germline ends. The CDR3 extends over 14 amino acids. The CDR3 protein is CASSLTGYPDEQYF. As DNA, the CDR3 is TGTGCCAGCAGCCTTACAGGGTACCCCGACGAGCAGTACTTC.

The chain carries TRBV7-9 and TRBJ2-7, with no clear D. V was pared by 5 bases and J by 2 bases, with 22 bases between. CDR3 length: 17 amino acids. Germline V gene lookup returns CDR1 SEHNR and CDR2 FQNEAQ (reference sequence). The CDR3 nucleotides read TGTGCCAGCAGCCCCACCGGCCGCGGCGGTGCGACCTACGAGCAGTACTTC. It encodes CASSPTGRGGATYEQYF.

This clonotype was seen only a few times. J is TRBJ2-7 and V is TRBV6-1; TRBD1 matches 10 bases. From germline, CDR1 is MNHNS and CDR2 SASEGT. The CDR3 spans 15 residues. V lost 6 bases to trimming and J lost 4 bases; unmatched junction nucleotides: 9. The CDR3 nucleotides are TGTGCCAGCAGCTTGGGGGGACAGGGGCTTTACGAGCAGTACTTC. This translates into CASSLGGQGLYEQYF.

V usage is TRBV12-3 or TRBV12-4 and J usage is TRBJ1-3; TRBD1 aligns across 7 bases. V lost 8 bases and J lost 7; bases outside the gene matches: 5. The CDR3 contains 12 residues. CDR3 sequence reads: CASRQGYNTIYF. The CDR3 DNA is TGTGCCAGCCGACAGGGATACAACACCATATATTTT.

The chain recombines TRBV9 with TRBJ1-2; TRBD1 agrees at 10 bases. V shed 3 bases, J shed 6 bases, and the junction held 8 bases outside the gene matches. The CDR3 extends over 15 amino acids. Germline lookup yields CDR1 SGDLS and CDR2 YYNGEE. This CDR3 is CASSGGQGVQHGYTF. The CDR3 DNA is TGTGCCAGCAGCGGAGGACAGGGGGTACAGCATGGCTACACCTTC.

The chain joins TRBV10-1 to TRBJ2-7, with unresolved D. The CDR3 is 13 residues long. Germline V lookup: CDR1 WNHNN, CDR2 SYGVQD (reference sequence). Trimming removed 1 base from V and 0 bases from J, with 4 bases in between. The CDR3 region is CASSELDSYEQYF. The CDR3 DNA is TGCGCCAGCAGTGAGTTAGACTCCTACGAGCAGTACTTC.